What follows are 29 T cell receptor beta chains derived from one specimen sequenced in a study of OX40 agonist ivuxolimab in advanced cancers. Repertoires were generated with immunoSEQ multiplex PCR, while TCRdb's copy carries only in-frame clones and drops some. The table lists about 74,000 clones, 80% to 85% of them singletons. The specimen comprised CD4+ or CD8+ T cells sorted from blood, sampled in a trial of the OX40 agonist ivuxolimab. All receptors come from an adult with an advanced solid tumor such as melanoma, head and neck, liver or kidney cancer.

This clone has just a few counts. The same CDR3 is also encoded by other DNA sequences in this sample. This chain links TRBV5-1 with TRBJ1-3; D is ambiguous. V was pared by 4 bases and J by 4 bases, with 9 bases between. Germline V lookup: CDR1 SGHRS, CDR2 YFSETQ. The length of the CDR3 is 13 residues. In DNA form, the CDR3 reads TGCGCCAGCAGCACATATTCCGGAAACACCATATATTTT. Encoded protein: CASSTYSGNTIYF.

J is TRBJ2-4 and V is TRBV29-1; the D gene is possibly TRBD1 (5 bases). Between the trimmed V and J ends, which lost 7 bases and 0 bases, there was a span of 10 bases. Germline CDR1 and CDR2: SQVTM and ANQGSEA. CDR3 length equals 13 residues. The CDR3 DNA follows: TGCAGCGCAGCCGACAGAGCCAAAAACATTCAGTACTTC. Amino acid sequence: CSAADRAKNIQYF.

J is TRBJ1-4 and V is TRBV5-1; D is unclear. Germline assignment: CDR1 SGHRS and CDR2 YFSETQ. This CDR3 is 15 amino acids long. The V end lost 3 bases, the J end lost 0 bases, and 9 bases lay between the germline ends. CDR3 loop: CASSSSPATNEKLFF. CDR3 nucleotide sequence: TGCGCCAGCAGCTCTTCACCGGCAACTAATGAAAAACTGTTTTTT.

On this clone: Mismatch with germline at one junction end may stem from a read error. The rearrangement uses TRBV7-2 and TRBJ2-7; no reliable D call. Germline V gene lookup returns CDR1 SGHTA and CDR2 FQGNSA. The CDR3 runs to 14 residues. CDR3 protein: CASSFRTPSYGQYF. The CDR3 DNA sequence: TGTGCCAGCAGCTTCAGGACCCCCTCTTACGGGCAGTACTTC.

The chain uses TRBV18 and TRBJ1-2; D gene ambiguous. This CDR3 is built from 13 residues. V gave up 3 bases and J gave up 6 bases, with 11 bases separating them. CDR1 and CDR2 (germline): KGHSH, LQKENI. The CDR3 DNA reads TGTGCCAGCTCACCTCGGAGGGAGGATGGCTACACCTTC. Translation gives CASSPRREDGYTF.

The CDR3 region has the DNA TGTGCCAGTAGTATATACCGTCTACCCTCAAATGAGCAGTTCTTC. This encodes CASSIYRLPSNEQFF. The chain joins TRBV19 to TRBJ2-1, with D uncertain. CDR1 and CDR2 (germline): LNHDA, SQIVND (reference sequence). V was clipped by 2 bases and J by 7 bases, with 15 bases between them. The CDR3 has 15 amino acids.

This clone was recorded once. The gene calls are TRBV6-5 and TRBJ1-3; D remains ambiguous. Trimming took 7 bases from V and 0 from J, leaving 10 bases between them. Germline-derived CDR1 and CDR2 are MNHEY and SVGAGI. This CDR3 region has 14 residues. This CDR3 is CASIDKSSGNTIYF. CDR3 DNA sequence: TGTGCCAGCATTGACAAAAGCTCTGGAAACACCATATATTTT.

The genes are TRBV4-1 and TRBJ1-1, with a weak D call TRBD1 (5 bases). CDR1 and CDR2 (germline): MGHRA, YSYEKL. This CDR3 has 16 residues. Deletions cut 0 bases from V and 0 bases from J, with 11 bases between. In nucleotides, the CDR3 is TGCGCCAGCAGCCAAGATTTCTCACAGGTGAACACTGAAGCTTTCTTT. It yields the protein CASSQDFSQVNTEAFF.

CDR3 nucleotide sequence: TGTGCCAGCAGTGAGGGGAATTGGGGTTCTGAAAAACTGTTTTTT. Protein sequence: CASSEGNWGSEKLFF. The J gene is TRBJ1-4, the V gene TRBV27; maybe TRBD1 (5 bases). V gave up 5 bases and J gave up 7 bases, with 17 bases separating them. CDR1 is MNHEY and CDR2 is SMNVEV in the germline V gene (reference sequence). CDR3 length equals 15 residues.

This chain connects TRBV14 to TRBJ2-7; possibly TRBD1 for D (5 bases). Germline-derived CDR1 and CDR2 are SGHDN and FVKESK. This CDR3 comprises 17 residues. V gave up 0 bases and J gave up 4 bases, with 19 bases separating them. The CDR3 sequence: CASSQDRRGDWGYEQYF. CDR3 in DNA: TGTGCCAGCAGCCAAGACCGAAGGGGTGATTGGGGATACGAGCAGTACTTC.

The J gene is TRBJ1-1, the V gene TRBV28; 8 positions agree with TRBD1. V was clipped by 8 bases and J by 6 bases; unmatched bases: 14. Germline CDR1 is MDHEN and CDR2 is SYDVKM. The CDR3 has 15 amino acids. The CDR3 sequence is CASGPSSQGAAEAFF. The CDR3 bases are TGTGCCAGCGGGCCTAGTTCCCAGGGGGCAGCTGAAGCTTTCTTT. The full variable domain, rest sourced from reference TRBV28 and TRBJ1-1, is DVKVTQSSRYLVKRTGEKVFLECVQDMDHENMFWYRQDPGLGLRLIYFSYDVKMKEKGDIPEGYSVSREKKERFSLILESASTNQTSMYLCASGPSSQGAAEAFFGQGTRLTVV.

The V and J genes are TRBV10-3 and TRBJ2-3; 10 nucleotides line up with TRBD2. Germline trimming cut 2 bases from V and 2 bases from J; bases unmatched to any gene: 7. CDR1 and CDR2 (germline): ENHRY, SYGVKD. The CDR3 is made up of 17 amino acids. CDR3 DNA: TGTGCCATCAGTGAGGCTCCTAGCGGGAGTGTCACAGATACGCAGTATTTT. It specifies CAISEAPSGSVTDTQYF.

The chain has TRBV6-5 and TRBJ1-5; D may be TRBD1 (5 bases). Germline assignment: CDR1 MNHEY and CDR2 SVGAGI. This CDR3 is built from 15 residues. V gave up 5 bases and J gave up 0 bases, with 11 bases separating them. CDR3 in amino acids: CASSRDGLSNQPQHF. In DNA, the CDR3 is TGTGCCAGCAGTAGGGACGGGCTTAGCAATCAGCCCCAGCATTTT.

The chain uses TRBV15 and TRBJ1-5, with 11 bases identical to TRBD1. V gave up 4 bases and J gave up 4 bases; unmatched junction bases: 6. CDR1 and CDR2 from the germline V gene are LNHNV and YYDKDF (reference sequence). The CDR3 totals 16 residues. CDR3 bases: TGTGCCACCAGCACGAGGGGGACAGGGGGTAATCAGCCCCAGCATTTT. It encodes CATSTRGTGGNQPQHF. Filled out from reference TRBV15 and TRBJ1-5, the complete variable domain reads DAMVIQNPRYQVTQFGKPVTLSCSQTLNHNVMYWYQQKSSQAPKLLFHYYDKDFNNEADTPDNFQSRRPNTSFCFLDIRSPGLGDTAMYLCATSTRGTGGNQPQHFGDGTRLSIL.

In DNA, the CDR3 is TGTGCCAGCAGCGTAGCGGGAGCAGATACGCAGTATTTT. Its protein is CASSVAGADTQYF. The chain joins TRBV9 to TRBJ2-3; a possible D gene is TRBD2 (6 bases). The length of the CDR3 is 13 residues. Germline V gives CDR1 SGDLS, CDR2 YYNGEE. With 0 bases removed from V and 4 bases from J, the gap between germline ends came to 6 bases.

V and J are TRBV7-7 and TRBJ2-1, with TRBD2 matching 7 bases. Germline V CDR1 and CDR2: SSHAT, FNYEAQ (reference sequence). The CDR3 contains 12 residues. Trimming cost V 8 bases and J 15 bases; bases outside gene matches: 13. CDR3 region: CASGEVGGLRFF. The DNA for the CDR3 is TGTGCCAGCGGGGAAGTGGGAGGGCTTCGGTTCTTC.

The count of this clone is one. V is TRBV11-2 and J is TRBJ2-2; TRBD1 might be the D (6 bases). CDR3 size: 17 residues. In germline, CDR1 is SGHAT, CDR2 FQNNGV. Trimming took 2 bases from V and 4 from J, leaving 17 bases between them. The DNA for the CDR3 is TGTGCCAGCAGCTTACAGGGGCGTGGGGTGCTCACCGGGGAGCTGTTTTTT. Translating it yields CASSLQGRGVLTGELFF.

The chain couples TRBV7-3 to TRBJ2-2; D ambiguous. V gave up 2 bases and J gave up 4 bases, with 5 bases separating them. The germline CDR1 and CDR2 sequences are SGHTA and FQGTGA. The CDR3 loop spans 13 amino acids. The chain's CDR3 is CASSLGSTGELFF. DNA of the CDR3: TGTGCCAGCAGCTTAGGGTCCACCGGGGAGCTGTTTTTT.

A word on this clone: Its ends do not fully match the called genes, so a read error is possible. The gene calls are TRBV11-2 and TRBJ1-4; tentatively, D is TRBD1 (5 bases). The CDR3 sequence is 14 residues long. The germline V gene has CDR1 SGHAT and CDR2 FQNNGV. CDR3 loop: CAGSVGLLNEKLFF. DNA of the CDR3: TGTGCCGGCAGTGTGGGACTGCTAAATGAAAAACTGTTTTTT.

CDR3 loop: CASSYQPGQGNQPQHF. Written as DNA, the CDR3 is TGTGCCAGCAGTTACCAACCGGGACAGGGGAATCAGCCCCAGCATTTT. The chain recombines TRBV6-5 with TRBJ1-5; 10 bases line up with TRBD1. Trimming removed 2 bases from V and 4 bases from J; junction bases left unmatched: 5. This CDR3 region has 16 residues. Germline CDR1 reads MNHEY; CDR2 reads SVGAGI.

The V and J genes are TRBV9 and TRBJ2-5, with a tentative D call TRBD2 (5 bases). The CDR3 spans 15 residues. Germline values: CDR1 SGDLS, CDR2 YYNGEE. V shed 3 bases and J shed 5 bases, with 17 bases lying between them. Here the CDR3 DNA reads TGTGCCAGCAGCGGTGAGCGGCACCCTGGGGAGACCCAGTACTTC. This translates into CASSGERHPGETQYF. The full variable domain, its missing parts supplied by reference TRBV9 and TRBJ2-5, is DSGVTQTPKHLITATGQRVTLRCSPRSGDLSVYWYQQSLDQGLQFLIQYYNGEERAKGNILERFSAQQFPDLHSELNLSSLELGDSALYFCASSGERHPGETQYFGPGTRLLVL.

The chain has TRBV28 and TRBJ1-3; D is ambiguous. Germline V lookup: CDR1 MDHEN, CDR2 SYDVKM. V shed 7 bases and J shed 6 bases, with 7 bases lying between them. CDR3 length: 11 amino acids. The CDR3 DNA reads as TGTGCCAGCAAAGGTTTAAACACCATATATTTT. Translated, it gives CASKGLNTIYF.

The J gene is TRBJ2-7, the V gene TRBV5-1, with D maybe TRBD1 (6 bases). Trimming stripped 7 bases from V and 1 base from J, with 15 bases between. The length of the CDR3 is 14 residues. Germline V CDR1 and CDR2: SGHRS, YFSETQ. CDR3 protein: CASRRTVKSYEQYF. The DNA for the CDR3 is TGCGCCAGCCGTAGGACAGTAAAGTCCTACGAGCAGTACTTC.

The chain employs TRBV28 and TRBJ2-1; 9 bases are shared with TRBD1. J lost 9 bases, V lost 3 bases, and 12 bases had no gene match. Germline lookup yields CDR1 MDHEN and CDR2 SYDVKM. The CDR3 runs 16 residues. In DNA form, the CDR3 reads TGTGCCAGCAGTTTTTCCTCTATAAGACAGGGGGTTGAGCAGTTCTTC. Amino acids: CASSFSSIRQGVEQFF.

Here the CDR3 DNA reads TGTGCCAGCAGTTCTGGGACGACCTACGAGCAGTACTTC. Translating it yields CASSSGTTYEQYF. The rearrangement links TRBV27 to TRBJ2-7; D possibly uses TRBD1 or TRBD2 (5 bases each). This CDR3 is built from 13 residues. Germline assignment: CDR1 MNHEY and CDR2 SMNVEV (reference sequence). The V end lost 4 bases, the J end lost 2 bases, and 9 bases lay between the germline ends.

The J gene is TRBJ2-1, the V gene TRBV11-2; 9 nucleotides match TRBD1. Looked up from germline, CDR1 is SGHAT and CDR2 is FQNNGV. The CDR3 loop spans 14 amino acids. The V gene end was trimmed by 5 bases and the J gene end by 4 bases; junction bases not matched to a gene: 3. CDR3 in amino acids: CASSRDRVYNEQFF. For the CDR3, the DNA is TGTGCCAGCAGCAGGGACAGGGTTTACAATGAGCAGTTCTTC.

This clone is a singleton in its sample. The rearrangement links TRBV4-2 to TRBJ2-1, with 7 positions matching TRBD1. Germline CDR1 reads LGHNA; CDR2 reads YNFKEQ. The CDR3 length is 14 residues. V was clipped by 2 bases and J by 5 bases; unmatched bases: 3. The CDR3 here is CASSQPGTDNEQFF. DNA for the CDR3: TGTGCCAGCAGCCAACCTGGGACAGACAATGAGCAGTTCTTC.

The chain joins TRBV4-3 to TRBJ1-6, with D perhaps matching TRBD1 (5 bases). This CDR3 comprises 15 residues. Germline CDR1 reads LGHNA; CDR2 reads YSLEER. V was clipped by 0 bases and J by 5 bases, with 8 bases between them. The CDR3 loop reads CASSQDRTNNSPLHF. CDR3 nucleotide sequence: TGCGCCAGCAGCCAAGACAGGACAAATAATTCACCCCTCCACTTT.

In its sample, this clone was seen once. The genes are TRBV9 and TRBJ2-3; 9 bases agree with TRBD2. Germline V gene lookup returns CDR1 SGDLS and CDR2 YYNGEE. J gave up 3 bases and V 7 bases, and 12 bases lay outside the gene matches. The CDR3 has 16 residues. CDR3 coding DNA: TGTGCCAGCGCCGTGGGTAGCGGGAGATTAACAGATACGCAGTATTTT. Translation: CASAVGSGRLTDTQYF. Drawing the rest from reference TRBV9 and TRBJ2-3, the complete variable domain is DSGVTQTPKHLITATGQRVTLRCSPRSGDLSVYWYQQSLDQGLQFLIQYYNGEERAKGNILERFSAQQFPDLHSELNLSSLELGDSALYFCASAVGSGRLTDTQYFGPGTRLTVL.